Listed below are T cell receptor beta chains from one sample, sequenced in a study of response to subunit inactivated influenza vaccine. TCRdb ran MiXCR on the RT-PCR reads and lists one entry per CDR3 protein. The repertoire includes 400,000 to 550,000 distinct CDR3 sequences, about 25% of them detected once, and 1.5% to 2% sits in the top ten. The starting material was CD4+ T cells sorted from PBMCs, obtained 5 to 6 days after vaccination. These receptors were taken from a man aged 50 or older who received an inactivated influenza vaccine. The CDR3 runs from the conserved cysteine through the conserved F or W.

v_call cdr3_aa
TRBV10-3 CAISESNKYGYTF
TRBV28 CASSWAGQKQFF
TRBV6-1 CASRRHIGYEQYF
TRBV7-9 CASSSRPTGYEQYF
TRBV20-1 CSALKVAGFTDTQYF
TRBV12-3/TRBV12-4 CASSPGQLLEAFF
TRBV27 CASSTRDNYGYTF
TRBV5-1 CASSSQGLPYEQYF
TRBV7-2 CASSLIGTGELFF
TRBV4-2 CASSQVGTSGQDTQYF
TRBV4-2 CASSQVPQRDVPDTQYF
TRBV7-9 CASSAQSDQPQHF
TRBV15 CATSSGGGGTDTQYF
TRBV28 CASSLGPSPQETQYF
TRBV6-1 CASSETGDTQYF
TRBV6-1 CASRVSDGSFYEQYF